This T cell receptor (beta chain) was observed in a study of siplizumab effects on memory and regulatory T cells. Points from the study as a whole: Sequences below about 10^-5 frequency were poorly captured, limiting mapping of alloreactive clones.

Germline CDR1 and CDR2: SGHDT and YYEEEE. This CDR3 spans 15 amino acids. Trimming pared 0 bases from V and 4 bases from J, leaving 13 bases between. Method: immunoSEQ multiplex PCR; TCRdb's copy keeps in-frame clones and lacks some. The sample contains 100,000 or so clones, about nine tenths of which appear only once. With respect to this clone: The antigen is not known.

This TCR came from a human donor in good health. The sample comprised non-Treg CD4+ T cells sorted from blood. The V call is TRBV5-6, the J call TRBJ1-1; the D is unclear. CDR3 DNA: TGTGCCAGCAGCTTGGTAGAGAACCGGGCCACTGAAGCTTTCTTT. It encodes CASSLVENRATEAFF.